The 26 T cell receptor beta chains presented below share a single source sample, sequenced in a study of T cell repertoires in cytomegalovirus infection. These receptors have no identified antigens. TCRdb fed the reads into MiXCR, producing one record per CDR3 protein. The sample includes about 500,000 distinct CDR3 sequences, 30% to 40% seen only once; the top ten take roughly a sixth. The specimen was cultured PBMCs, collected from culture after CMV antigen stimulation. The receptor source for this set is a human donor in good health (CMV status not recorded). Some clones in this sample may be carry-over from other donors' samples.

This clonotype appeared many times. The rearrangement uses TRBV7-2 and TRBJ2-7; TRBD2 aligns across 8 bases. V was pared by 1 base and J by 2 bases, with 16 bases of the junction left unmatched. There are 19 residues in the CDR3. The germline V gene has CDR1 SGHTA and CDR2 FQGNSA. The DNA of the CDR3 is TGTGCCAGCAGCTTAGACCATCCGGGACTAGTCGGGTGGGCCTACGAGCAGTACTTC. Its translation: CASSLDHPGLVGWAYEQYF.

The chain employs TRBV6-2 or TRBV6-3 and TRBJ2-2, with TRBD2 identical over 13 bases. Looked up from germline, CDR1 is MNHEY and CDR2 is SVGEGT. V dropped 8 bases and J dropped 6; count of bases not matched to a gene: 9. This CDR3 comprises 16 residues. The CDR3 DNA follows: TGTGCCAGCGGAGGACTAGCGGGAGTCTGGGCCGGGGAGCTGTTTTTT. Its translation: CASGGLAGVWAGELFF.

This clonotype has more than one count but fewer than ten. V and J are TRBV28 and TRBJ2-7, with 11 bases aligning to TRBD1. Germline trimming cut 11 bases from V and 3 bases from J; bases unmatched to any gene: 3. Germline values: CDR1 MDHEN, CDR2 SYDVKM. The CDR3 is 12 residues long. Here the CDR3 reads CAFGTGGYEQYF. CDR3 in DNA: TGTGCCTTCGGGACAGGGGGCTACGAGCAGTACTTC.

Ten or more counts support this clonotype. This chain joins TRBV12-3 or TRBV12-4 and TRBJ1-1, with 8 bases identical to TRBD1. V gave up 5 bases and J gave up 5 bases; unmatched junction bases: 7. This CDR3 is 14 amino acids long. DNA for the CDR3: TGTGCCAGCAGTGCCGACAGGGGAGGTACTGAAGCTTTCTTT. It codes for CASSADRGGTEAFF.

This clonotype was counted at least ten times. Here the CDR3 reads CSARWPGGETQYF. DNA of the CDR3: TGCAGTGCTAGATGGCCGGGTGGCGAGACCCAGTACTTC. The chain employs TRBV20-1 and TRBJ2-5, with D uncertain. The CDR3 length is 13 residues. Trimming removed 2 bases at V and 5 bases at J, with 12 bases between. Germline-derived CDR1 and CDR2 are DFQATT and SNEGSKA (reference sequence).

This clonotype was detected only a few times. J is TRBJ2-5 and V is TRBV20-1; TRBD2 aligns across 7 bases. CDR1 and CDR2 from the germline V gene are DFQATT and SNEGSKA (reference sequence). The CDR3 is 12 residues long. With 6 bases clipped from V and 4 bases from J, the junction kept 5 bases outside the gene matches. The CDR3 nucleotides read TGCAGTGCAAGACAGCGGGGAGAGACCCAGTACTTC. Protein: CSARQRGETQYF.

This clonotype was picked up a small number of times. The chain is built from TRBV12-3 or TRBV12-4 and TRBJ2-5; D tentatively reads TRBD1 or TRBD2 (6 bases each). Trimming took off 4 bases at V and 1 base at J, with 13 bases between the two ends. The CDR3 totals 15 residues. This CDR3 is CASSSFGGLQETQYF. As DNA, the CDR3 is TGTGCCAGCAGTTCTTTCGGGGGCCTCCAAGAGACCCAGTACTTC.

This clonotype was seen a handful of times. This chain links TRBV7-9 with TRBJ2-7, with TRBD2 matching 14 bases. This CDR3 is 17 amino acids long. The ends lost 4 bases at V and 1 base at J; junction bases unmatched: 6. Germline lookup yields CDR1 SEHNR and CDR2 FQNEAQ (reference sequence). The CDR3 sequence is CASSSWTSGRQSYEQYV. For the CDR3, the DNA is TGTGCCAGCAGCTCCTGGACTAGCGGGAGGCAATCCTACGAGCAGTACGTC.

In its sample, this clonotype was seen a few times. The V gene is TRBV20-1, the J gene TRBJ2-1, with 12 bases that match TRBD2. This CDR3 spans 17 amino acids. From germline, CDR1 is DFQATT and CDR2 SNEGSKA (reference sequence). V was pared by 1 base and J by 4 bases, with 8 bases of the junction left unmatched. The CDR3 reads CSARGTPGLAGYNEQFF. The CDR3 bases are TGCAGTGCTAGAGGGACTCCGGGACTAGCGGGTTACAATGAGCAGTTCTTC.

This chain links TRBV19 with TRBJ1-2; 7 nucleotides agree with TRBD1. V was pared by 0 bases and J by 8 bases, with 9 bases of the junction left unmatched. This CDR3 has 15 amino acids. In germline, CDR1 is LNHDA, CDR2 SQIVND (reference sequence). The CDR3 DNA follows: TGTGCCAGTAGTATAGATCTTTGGACAGGTAACGGCTACACCTTC. It specifies CASSIDLWTGNGYTF.

This chain joins TRBV7-9 and TRBJ2-7, with 14 bases aligning to TRBD2. The CDR3 consists of 18 residues. V trimming: 5 bases; J trimming: 2 bases; junction bases outside the gene matches: 11. Germline-derived CDR1 and CDR2 are SEHNR and FQNEAQ (reference sequence). CDR3 sequence reads: CASSPEGLAGGATYEQYV. The CDR3 bases are TGTGCCAGCAGCCCAGAAGGACTAGCGGGAGGAGCCACCTACGAGCAGTACGTC.

This clonotype was picked up a small number of times. The genes are TRBV28 and TRBJ2-7, with 9 positions matching TRBD1. Germline V gene sequence: CDR1 MDHEN, CDR2 SYDVKM. This CDR3 is built from 15 residues. The J segment lost 4 bases and the V segment lost 3 bases, leaving 7 bases of the junction unmatched. In DNA form, the CDR3 reads TGTGCCAGCAGTTTGGATTACGGGACAGGGTACGAGCAGTACTTC. Translation gives CASSLDYGTGYEQYF.

The rearrangement joins TRBV6-6 to TRBJ2-2; D is ambiguous. Germline loops: CDR1 MNHNY, CDR2 SVGAGI (reference sequence). This CDR3 has 13 amino acids. V lost 0 bases to trimming and J lost 8 bases, with 7 bases between them. The chain's CDR3 is CASSYSTGGELFF. CDR3 coding DNA: TGTGCCAGCAGTTACTCGACTGGGGGGGAGCTGTTTTTT.

This clonotype was counted only a few times. The chain combines TRBV6-2 or TRBV6-3 with TRBJ2-4; D is undetermined. CDR1 MNHEY and CDR2 SVGEGT come from the germline V gene. The CDR3 is 11 residues long. Between the trimmed V and J ends, which lost 7 bases and 6 bases, there was a span of 7 bases. The DNA of the CDR3 is TGTGCCAGCACAAACTCAAACATTCAGTACTTC. It specifies CASTNSNIQYF.

The chain has TRBV6-6 and TRBJ2-1; maybe TRBD2 (5 bases). The CDR3 runs 13 residues. Germline CDR1 reads MNHNY; CDR2 reads SVGAGI (reference sequence). Trimming pared 4 bases from V and 6 bases from J, leaving 10 bases between. The CDR3: CASSSTSFNEQFF. The CDR3, as DNA: TGTGCCAGCAGTTCAACTAGTTTCAATGAGCAGTTCTTC.

The rearrangement uses TRBV19 and TRBJ2-3, with 13 bases that match TRBD2. The CDR3 is made up of 16 amino acids. V lost 4 bases, J lost 4 bases, and 5 bases stayed unmatched. Germline lookup yields CDR1 LNHDA and CDR2 SQIVND (reference sequence). CDR3 region: CASSRTSGSTPDTQYF. CDR3 nucleotides: TGTGCCAGTAGTAGGACTAGCGGGAGCACACCAGATACGCAGTATTTT.

CDR3 nucleotide sequence: TGCGCCAGCAGCCAAGATCCTTCAGGGGCGATGAACACTGAAGCTTTCTTT. Its translation: CASSQDPSGAMNTEAFF. This sequence joins TRBV4-3 and TRBJ1-1, with TRBD1 as a possible D gene (6 bases). The germline V gene encodes CDR1 LGHNA and CDR2 YSLEER. V was cut by 0 bases and J by 0 bases, with 14 bases left in between. CDR3 length: 17 residues.

The CDR3 DNA sequence: TGTGCCACCAGTGATTCTACGACTGGGGTCGGCACAGATACGCAGTATTTT. It specifies CATSDSTTGVGTDTQYF. The rearrangement uses TRBV24-1 and TRBJ2-3; no clear D gene. Germline values: CDR1 KGHDR, CDR2 SFDVKD. V lost 2 bases, J lost 1 base, and 15 bases lay in between. There are 17 residues in the CDR3.

This clonotype was seen ten or more times. J is TRBJ1-1 and V is TRBV20-1; perhaps TRBD1 as D (5 bases). V gave up 6 bases and J gave up 0 bases, with 14 bases separating them. The germline V gene encodes CDR1 DFQATT and CDR2 SNEGSKA (reference sequence). This CDR3 region has 14 residues. The CDR3 region is CSATQGTLNTEAFF. The CDR3 DNA sequence: TGCAGTGCCACCCAGGGAACCCTGAACACTGAAGCTTTCTTT.

The rearrangement links TRBV19 to TRBJ2-3, with D perhaps being TRBD1 or TRBD2 (5 bases each). The germline V and J ends were trimmed by 1 base and 4 bases, with 12 bases remaining between them. The CDR3 spans 15 residues. Germline V gene lookup returns CDR1 LNHDA and CDR2 SQIVND (reference sequence). The CDR3 is CASSIGGVRADTQYF. The CDR3 coding sequence is TGTGCCAGTAGTATAGGAGGGGTCCGGGCAGATACGCAGTATTTT.

A word on this clonotype: One end of the junction is discordant with germline, which a read error may explain. The chain has TRBV6-1 and TRBJ2-5, with TRBD2 identical over 9 bases. The germline V gene encodes CDR1 MNHNS and CDR2 SASEGT. CDR3 length: 15 amino acids. The CDR3 region has the DNA TGTACCAGCCGCGCTAGCGGGGAGTACCAAGAGACCCAGTACTTC. Its translation: CTSRASGEYQETQYF.

The chain uses TRBV7-4 and TRBJ2-5; a possible D gene is TRBD2 (5 bases). Germline V gene data show CDR1 as SGHVT and CDR2 as SQSDAQ. There are 14 residues in the CDR3. The V gene lost 1 base and the J gene lost 2 bases, with 8 bases spanning the gap. The CDR3 bases are TGTGCCAGCAGCTTAGGGACTTTGCAAGAGACCCAGTACTTC. As protein: CASSLGTLQETQYF. Drawing the rest from reference TRBV7-4 and TRBJ2-5, the complete variable domain is GAGVSQSPRYKVAKRGRDVALRCDSISGHVTLYWYRQTLGQGSEVLTYSQSDAQRDKSGRPSGRFSAERPERSVSTLKIQRTEQGDSAVYLCASSLGTLQETQYFGPGTRLLVL.

The chain links TRBV4-1 to TRBJ2-7; no clear D gene. V lost 0 bases and J lost 6, with 15 bases in between. CDR3 size: 15 residues. CDR1 and CDR2 from the germline V gene are MGHRA and YSYEKL. Here the CDR3 reads CASSQDYPMRLEQYF. The CDR3 region has the DNA TGCGCCAGCAGCCAAGATTATCCGATGAGACTCGAGCAGTACTTC.

The chain employs TRBV7-2 and TRBJ1-4, with D perhaps TRBD1 (5 bases). The CDR3 has 14 amino acids. V lost 5 bases to trimming and J lost 6 bases, with 13 bases between them. The germline gives CDR1 SGHTA, CDR2 FQGNSA. CDR3 DNA sequence: TGTGCCAGCAGCCGGGACTCTGACGATGAAAAACTGTTTTTT. This sequence encodes CASSRDSDDEKLFF.

The genes are TRBV5-1 and TRBJ1-1; maybe TRBD1 (5 bases). The germline V and J ends were trimmed by 2 bases and 4 bases, with 9 bases remaining between them. CDR3 size: 13 residues. CDR1 is SGHRS, CDR2 YFSETQ, per germline. In DNA, the CDR3 is TGCGCCAGCAGCTTCAGGGTTACCACTGAAGCTTTCTTT. It yields the protein CASSFRVTTEAFF.

This clonotype was counted only a few times. This rearrangement joins TRBV4-1 to TRBJ1-4; no clear D. The ends were cut back, 4 bases at V and 5 bases at J, with 17 bases in the middle. The CDR3 has 16 residues. The germline V gene has CDR1 MGHRA and CDR2 YSYEKL. In DNA, the CDR3 is TGCGCCAGCAGCCTAACCCCGGACGGGCGGAATGAAAAACTGTTTTTT. Translating it yields CASSLTPDGRNEKLFF.